A selection of T cell receptor beta chains follows, all from one sample in a study of cytomegalovirus exposure and HLA in healthy donors. Libraries were prepared by immunoSEQ multiplex PCR; TCRdb keeps only in-frame clonotypes and omits some of them. The sample has about 200,000 clones, roughly 80% seen once. Sequences were obtained from PBMCs. Source of these receptors: a woman in her forties in good health and CMV-seronegative. The CDR3 runs from the conserved cysteine through the conserved F or W. D genes are given only for firm matches. Where a row states a size, it is once, few, many or the class of an expanded clone; other rows omit it.

j_call d_call v_call cdr3_length clone_size cdr3_aa cdr3_nt
TRBJ2-5 TRBD1 TRBV28 15 . CASSPRTGVGKTQYF TGTGCCAGCAGCCCCCGGACAGGGGTGGGAAAGACCCAGTACTTC
TRBJ1-5 . TRBV4-2 16 . CASSQEGGVGNQPQHF TGTGCCAGCAGCCAAGAGGGAGGCGTCGGGAATCAGCCCCAGCATTTT
TRBJ1-1 . TRBV2 12 . CASSVRRSEAFF TGTGCCAGCAGTGTGCGGAGGAGTGAAGCTTTCTTT
TRBJ1-1 TRBD1 TRBV6-4 14 . CASRLRQGDTEAFF TGTGCCAGCAGGCTTAGACAGGGGGACACTGAAGCTTTCTTT
TRBJ2-7 . TRBV2 17 . CASSEGAVGWSSYEQYF TGTGCCAGCAGTGAAGGAGCGGTTGGGTGGAGCTCCTACGAGCAGTACTTC
TRBJ1-1 . TRBV10-3 14 . CAISETESYTEAFF TGTGCCATCAGTGAGACAGAATCATACACTGAAGCTTTCTTT
TRBJ1-2 . TRBV30 10 . CAWSPNGYTF TGTGCCTGGAGCCCTAATGGCTACACCTTC
TRBJ1-2 . TRBV9 15 . CASSVQEKTNYGYTF TGTGCCAGCAGCGTACAGGAAAAGACTAACTATGGCTACACCTTC
TRBJ2-7 . TRBV25-1 14 . CASSESQTTYEQYF TGTGCCAGCAGTGAATCTCAGACAACTTACGAGCAGTACTTC
TRBJ2-7 . TRBV5-1 14 . CASSLVPGAYEQYF TGCGCCAGCAGCTTGGTGCCCGGGGCCTACGAGCAGTACTTC
TRBJ2-7 . TRBV5-1 13 . CASSLVQGGEQYF TGCGCCAGCAGCTTGGTGCAGGGTGGGGAGCAGTACTTC
TRBJ1-4 TRBD1 TRBV5-4 14 . CASSGGQVNEKLFF TGTGCCAGCAGCGGCGGACAGGTTAATGAAAAACTGTTTTTT
TRBJ2-7 . TRBV5-4 11 . CASSLSNEQYF TGTGCCAGCAGCTTGTCTAACGAGCAGTACTTC
TRBJ2-5 TRBD1 TRBV7-9 14 . CASSAGQDWETQYF TGTGCCAGCAGCGCCGGACAGGATTGGGAGACCCAGTACTTC
TRBJ2-5 . TRBV5-1 14 . CASSVGRGQETQYF TGCGCCAGCAGCGTGGGACGAGGGCAAGAGACCCAGTACTTC
TRBJ2-1 . TRBV5-8 15 . CASSLDAQTYNEQFF TGTGCCAGCAGCTTAGACGCCCAGACATACAATGAGCAGTTCTTC
TRBJ1-2 . TRBV5-6 13 . CASSLAIVLGYTF TGTGCCAGCAGCTTGGCGATAGTGTTGGGCTACACCTTC
TRBJ1-3 . TRBV7-9 13 . CASSVVVGDTIYF TGTGCCAGCAGCGTCGTTGTCGGGGACACCATATATTTT
TRBJ2-1 . TRBV2 12 once CASILQGNEQFF TGTGCCAGCATATTACAGGGAAATGAGCAGTTCTTC
TRBJ2-1 . TRBV5-3 15 few CARSPPRGTYNEQFF TGTGCCAGAAGTCCCCCCAGGGGCACCTACAATGAGCAGTTCTTC
TRBJ2-4 TRBD1 TRBV5-4 16 . CASSAGTGGTWNIQYF TGTGCCAGCAGCGCCGGGACAGGGGGCACTTGGAACATTCAGTACTTT
TRBJ2-2 TRBD1 TRBV18 15 . CASFPGQGRSGELFF TGTGCCAGCTTCCCAGGACAGGGCCGATCCGGGGAGCTGTTTTTT
TRBJ1-2 . TRBV5-1 13 . CASSLGQRGGYTF TGCGCCAGCAGCTTGGGACAGAGGGGGGGCTACACCTTC
TRBJ2-7 . TRBV10-1 15 . CASSESAGSSYEQYF TGCGCCAGCAGTGAGTCGGCGGGGAGCTCCTACGAGCAGTACTTC
TRBJ2-5 TRBD2 TRBV4-2 16 . CASSQEGDSGRETQYF TGTGCCAGCAGCCAAGAGGGAGATAGCGGGAGGGAGACCCAGTACTTC
TRBJ2-6 . TRBV5-5 15 . CASRTESSGANVLTF TGTGCCAGCAGGACGGAGAGCTCTGGGGCCAACGTCCTGACTTTC
TRBJ1-2 TRBD1 TRBV5-1 16 . CAGSLPRTGTNYGYTF TGCGCCGGCAGCTTGCCCCGGACAGGGACTAACTATGGCTACACCTTC
TRBJ1-6 TRBD1 TRBV5-1 15 . CASSSGQGRDSPLHF TGCGCCAGCAGCTCGGGACAGGGGAGAGACTCACCCCTCCACTTT
TRBJ2-1 . TRBV5-3 15 few CARSLGRGRGNEQFF TGTGCCAGAAGCTTGGGGAGGGGGCGTGGGAATGAGCAGTTCTTC
TRBJ2-7 TRBD2 TRBV10-3 13 . CAIGLAGSYEQYF TGTGCCATCGGCCTAGCGGGGTCCTACGAGCAGTACTTC
TRBJ1-1 . TRBV4-1 15 . CASSQNMLAGYEAFF TGCGCCAGCAGCCAAAATATGCTTGCAGGGTATGAAGCTTTCTTT
TRBJ1-5 TRBD1 TRBV19 15 . CASSTGDRGNQPQHF TGTGCCAGTAGTACGGGGGACAGGGGAAATCAGCCCCAGCATTTT
TRBJ2-7 TRBD1 TRBV19 14 . CASSSWDRGYEQYF TGTGCCAGTAGTTCGTGGGACAGGGGCTACGAGCAGTACTTC